A selection of T cell receptor beta chains follows, all from one sample in a study of T cells in Graves' hyperthyroidism and ophthalmopathy. Each CDR3 protein gets one entry after TCRdb re-called the multiplex PCR reads with MiXCR. Of 500,000 to 800,000 distinct CDR3 sequences listed, 45% are singletons. The material sequenced was peripheral blood or thyroid tissue (not recorded which). The source is an adult man with Graves' disease, either hyperthyroidism or ophthalmopathy (not recorded which). Both conserved end residues are part of each CDR3. Each record gives: D gene, J gene, V gene, clone size, CDR3 protein, CDR3 DNA. A D gene is named only where the DNA matches it firmly. Clone size is given for some rows only: seen once, a few or many times, or a class if the clone is expanded.

NA | TRBJ1-1 | TRBV29-1 | NA | CSVAGRNTEAFF | TGCAGCGTTGCTGGCAGAAACACTGAAGCTTTCTTT
NA | TRBJ2-6 | TRBV19 | NA | CASSRSRVSGANVLTF | TGTGCCAGTAGTAGGTCCAGGGTTTCTGGGGCCAACGTCCTGACTTTC
NA | TRBJ1-1 | TRBV10-3 | many | CAITDTGVQEAFF | TGTGCCATCACCGATACCGGGGTTCAAGAAGCTTTCTTT
NA | TRBJ1-3 | TRBV10-3 | few | CASSRGRWPGNTIYF | TGTGCCAGCAGTCGGGGGAGGTGGCCTGGAAACACCATATATTTT
NA | TRBJ2-7 | TRBV10-3 | many | CAISDQFRTDSYEQYF | TGTGCCATCAGTGATCAATTCAGGACAGATTCCTACGAGCAGTACTTC
TRBD2 | TRBJ2-5 | TRBV11-2 | NA | CASSLGGEGETQYF | TGTGCCAGCAGCTTAGGCGGGGAGGGGGAGACCCAGTACTTC
NA | TRBJ1-5 | TRBV19 | NA | CASSILGSGSNQPQHF | TGTGCCAGTAGTATATTAGGGTCGGGTAGCAATCAGCCCCAGCATTTT
NA | TRBJ2-6 | TRBV29-1 | NA | CSMGSSGANVLTF | TGCAGCATGGGGAGCTCTGGGGCCAACGTCCTGACTTTC
NA | TRBJ2-5 | TRBV20-1 | NA | CSARDRSRRETQYF | TGCAGTGCTAGAGATCGATCGCGAAGAGAGACCCAGTACTTC
NA | TRBJ2-5 | TRBV2 | many | CANLGGIGSYQETQYF | TGTGCCAACCTAGGGGGTATCGGGTCGTACCAAGAGACCCAGTACTTC
NA | TRBJ1-5 | TRBV29-1 | once | CSFLSGDVNQPQHF | TGCAGCTTCCTGTCCGGGGACGTCAATCAGCCCCAGCATTTT
NA | TRBJ2-2 | TRBV7-9 | few | CASSLALHTGELFF | TGTGCCAGCAGCTTAGCCCTCCACACCGGGGAGCTGTTTTTT
NA | TRBJ1-4 | TRBV25-1 | NA | CASMNLRDEKLFF | TGTGCCAGCATGAACCTTCGGGATGAAAAACTGTTTTTT
NA | TRBJ1-2 | TRBV7-9 | NA | CASSQEEGHYGYTF | TGTGCCAGCAGCCAAGAGGAGGGACATTATGGCTACACCTTC
NA | TRBJ1-2 | TRBV9 | NA | CASSQDPMTLTYGYTF | TGTGCCAGCAGCCAAGATCCTATGACCCTGACCTATGGCTACACCTTC
TRBD1 | TRBJ1-1 | TRBV30 | NA | CAWKATGQGGRAFF | TGTGCCTGGAAAGCCACCGGACAGGGCGGGAGGGCTTTCTTT
TRBD2 | TRBJ2-5 | TRBV7-2 | many | CASSLALAAKETQYF | TGTGCCAGCAGCTTAGCACTAGCGGCCAAAGAGACCCAGTACTTC
NA | TRBJ1-2 | TRBV5-1 | few | CASSHGDREPAGYTF | TGCGCCAGCAGCCACGGGGACCGAGAACCGGCTGGCTACACCTTC
NA | TRBJ1-5 | TRBV2 | NA | CASSPAGGRHTPQHF | TGTGCCAGCAGCCCAGCGGGGGGACGGCACACGCCCCAGCATTTT
NA | TRBJ1-5 | TRBV2 | NA | CASSTTGPRYSNQPQHF | TGTGCCAGCAGTACCACCGGGCCCCGATATAGCAATCAGCCCCAGCATTTT
NA | TRBJ1-3 | TRBV2 | NA | CASAVGAGNTIYF | TGTGCCAGTGCTGTAGGCGCCGGAAACACCATATATTTT
NA | TRBJ2-7 | TRBV7-2 | many | CASSPSTPYEQYF | TGTGCCAGCAGCCCTTCAACCCCCTACGAGCAGTACTTC
TRBD1 | TRBJ1-5 | TRBV4-1 | NA | CASSQDVPGQPPNQPQHF | TGCGCCAGCAGCCAAGATGTCCCGGGACAGCCTCCCAATCAGCCCCAGCATTTT
TRBD1 | TRBJ1-4 | TRBV6-6 | few | CARGQGRTNEKLFF | TGTGCCAGGGGACAGGGGAGAACTAATGAAAAACTGTTTTTT
NA | TRBJ2-2 | TRBV5-1 | few | CASSLARGNTGELFF | TGCGCCAGCAGCTTGGCAAGGGGGAACACCGGGGAGCTGTTTTTT
NA | TRBJ2-7 | TRBV2 | NA | CASSAQWGAEQYF | TGTGCCAGCAGTGCGCAGTGGGGGGCCGAGCAGTACTTC
TRBD2 | TRBJ2-5 | TRBV2 | few | CASSEQRGTQETQYF | TGTGCCAGCAGTGAGCAGCGGGGGACCCAAGAGACCCAGTACTTC
NA | TRBJ1-2 | TRBV5-1 | NA | CASSLQHHYGYTF | TGCGCCAGCAGCTTACAGCACCACTATGGCTACACCTTC
NA | TRBJ2-5 | TRBV5-4 | few | CASSWRTENIDQYF | TGTGCCAGCAGCTGGAGGACAGAAAACATCGACCAGTACTTC